This T cell receptor beta chain was captured in a study of blood T cell repertoires in COVID-19. The length of the CDR3 is 16 residues. Germline V lookup: CDR1 LNHDA, CDR2 SQIVND (reference sequence). Trimming pared 5 bases from V and 3 bases from J, leaving 17 bases between. The study recruited people aged about 18 to 90 years across about two dozen US areas. Participants' reported clinical history set cohort assignment. The authors' processing: Cell counts per sample came from amplifying reference gene primers. Libraries were prepared by immunoSEQ multiplex PCR; TCRdb keeps only in-frame clonotypes and omits some of them. D and trimming were read from the DNA, whereas the V and J calls and clone size are those reported in that table. The repertoire holds roughly 160,000 clones, with approximately 88% as singletons.

Sequenced sample: PBMCs or T cells enriched from blood (not recorded which). This clonotype originated in a woman in her fifties or sixties who had recovered from COVID-19. The chain recombines TRBV19 with TRBJ1-5; a weak D match, TRBD1 (5 bases). CDR3 sequence reads: CASSPRRALYNQPQHF. The CDR3 coding sequence is TGTGCCAGTAGTCCCCGCAGGGCGTTATACAATCAGCCCCAGCATTTT.